This TCR beta chain was sequenced during a study of shared clonotypes between healthy human individuals. About the study: The plates for each donor numbered three CD4 naive, three CD4 memory, two CD8 naive and one CD8 memory.

The table came from immunoSEQ multiplex PCR; TCRdb's copy has only in-frame clones and leaves some out. The table records about 2 million clones, over 85% of them present only once. The naive CD8 fraction comprised CD45RO-negative cells positively selected for CCR7 and excluded terminally differentiated effector memory CD45RA+ cells. The CDR3 is 16 residues long. The V gene's germline CDR1 is MDHEN and CDR2 SYDVKM. Trimming removed 7 bases at V and 2 bases at J, with 18 bases between. This clonotype was sampled from a man between 18 and 29 years old in good health. The chain carries TRBV28 and TRBJ2-1, with D possibly matching TRBD2 (6 bases). Sequenced sample: naive CD8+ T cells sorted from blood. The CDR3 loop reads CASNLGIAGTYNEQFF. The CDR3 region has the DNA TGTGCCAGCAACCTGGGGATTGCGGGGACCTACAATGAGCAGTTCTTC.